This TCR beta chain was observed in a study of cytomegalovirus exposure and HLA in healthy donors. The study's findings and limits: In a later analysis, TCR beta V- and J-gene trimming was associated with a missense DCLRE1C variant.

Healthy donors of bone marrow made up the group. Comments on this clone: The antigen is not known.

The PCR employed 60 Vbeta primers together with 13 Jbeta primers. Using immunoSEQ multiplex PCR, the repertoire was profiled, and TCRdb retains in-frame clones only, with some absent. Here the sample spans approximately 210,000 clones, less than 85% being singletons. Germline V gives CDR1 ENHRY, CDR2 SYGVKD. This CDR3 has 16 amino acids. The V gene end was trimmed by 5 bases and the J gene end by 7 bases; junction bases not matched to a gene: 12. This receptor was identified in a girl between 10 and 17 years old in good health and CMV-seropositive. The genes are TRBV10-3 and TRBJ2-3; 10 bases align to TRBD1. The source material was PBMCs. Here the CDR3 reads CAISPGTGVGTYTQYF. The CDR3 coding sequence is TGTGCCATCAGTCCCGGGACAGGGGTCGGGACTTATACGCAGTATTTT.